The T cell receptor beta chain under discussion was sequenced for a study of Ad26.COV2.S vaccination and SARS-CoV-2 variants. Treatment: over 15 received Ad26.COV2.S at low or high dose, single or two shots; about 5 received placebo; per-sample allocation not given. The samples were gathered on day 63 after the first injection of vaccine or placebo. An adult aged 18-55 years in Boston served as the donor. About this clone: The antigen is not known.

This table comes from immunoSEQ multiplex PCR, and its TCRdb copy is limited to in-frame clones, with some not included. Here the sample spans around 340,000 clones, about 85% being singletons. CDR3 length: 13 amino acids. Germline V gene lookup returns CDR1 SEHNR and CDR2 FQNEAQ (reference sequence). V dropped 3 bases and J dropped 5; count of bases not matched to a gene: 4. Findings of the study overall: Relative to placebo recipients, vaccine recipients exhibited elevated spike-specific TCR breadth. There was reportedly substantial breadth in spike-specific CD8+ and CD4+ T cell responses after vaccination.

The source is a person aged 18-60 years who received the Ad26.COV2.S COVID-19 vaccine or a placebo. The chain uses TRBV7-9 and TRBJ2-7, with 7 nucleotides matching TRBD1. The starting material was peripheral blood, obtained in a trial of Ad26.COV2.S vaccine versus placebo. The CDR3 here is CASSLVTGNEQYF. The DNA of the CDR3 is TGTGCCAGCAGCTTGGTGACAGGGAACGAGCAGTACTTC.